The next 19 T cell receptor beta chains were all read from a single sample in a study of synovial regulatory T cells in juvenile arthritis. Generated by immunoSEQ multiplex PCR, the TCRdb table keeps only in-frame clones and is missing some. This sample contains 9,900 or so clones. Sample: Treg cells from blood. The subset is: remaining (HLA-DR-negative) circulating blood Treg cells. These receptors were collected from a donor aged 2-30 years with juvenile idiopathic arthritis.

The chain employs TRBV7-9 and TRBJ2-1. The CDR3 loop spans 14 amino acids. No DNA is given. Germline CDR1 and CDR2: SEHNR and FQNEAQ (reference sequence). The CDR3 reads CASTGYGSYNEQFF.

The V gene is TRBV10-3, the J gene TRBJ2-7; the D call of TRBD1 rests on TCRdb alone, since no DNA is present to check it. Germline V gene sequence: CDR1 ENHRY, CDR2 SYGVKD. This CDR3 spans 16 amino acids. No nucleotide data were recorded. The CDR3 region is CAISEFSRIESYEQYF.

CDR3 region: CASSLGLAGGYQETQYF. The chain joins TRBV14 to TRBJ2-5; lacking DNA, the TRBD2 call made by TCRdb goes unchecked. Per the germline V gene, CDR1 is SGHDN and CDR2 is FVKESK. The CDR3 extends over 17 amino acids. This entry has no DNA.

This chain joins TRBV19 and TRBJ1-3; the TRBD1 assignment by TCRdb is unverifiable without DNA. CDR1 and CDR2 from the germline V gene are LNHDA and SQIVND (reference sequence). The CDR3 covers 19 residues. Nucleotide data are not available. The CDR3 sequence is CASSIDGTGGSISGNTIYF.

The CDR3: CASSQVFDATNEKLFF. The rearrangement uses TRBV14 and TRBJ1-4. This CDR3 region has 16 residues. No DNA appears here. Germline CDR1 is SGHDN and CDR2 is FVKESK.

The CDR3 region is CASSQQGDATEAFF. The rearrangement links TRBV6-5 to TRBJ1-1; there is no DNA to check the TCRdb D call of TRBD1. This CDR3 has 14 amino acids. DNA was not recorded. From germline, CDR1 is MNHEY and CDR2 SVGAGI.

This rearrangement joins TRBV2 to TRBJ2-1; TCRdb gives TRBD2 as the D gene, but with no DNA this cannot be confirmed. This CDR3 has 15 amino acids. No DNA sequence is on record. From germline, CDR1 is SNHLY and CDR2 FYNNEI. The CDR3 loop is CASSGSGTSTFEQFF.

This rearrangement joins TRBV5-1 to TRBJ2-1; the TCRdb D gene call, TRBD1, has no DNA to confirm it. The CDR3 runs to 15 residues. The coding DNA is unavailable. CDR1 is SGHRS, CDR2 YFSETQ, per germline. Here the CDR3 reads CASSLRQGTYNEQFF.

This chain links TRBV6-6 with TRBJ2-7; there is no DNA to check the TCRdb D call of TRBD1. This CDR3 contains 16 residues. The DNA is not on file. Germline CDR1 reads MNHNY; CDR2 reads SVGAGI (reference sequence). CDR3 amino acids: CASSYSKTGPPYEQYF.

The V gene is TRBV6-5, the J gene TRBJ1-1; TCRdb calls TRBD1, which cannot be checked without DNA. Looked up from germline, CDR1 is MNHEY and CDR2 is SVGAGI. The CDR3 has 15 amino acids. No DNA has been recorded. This chain's CDR3 is CASSYAGQGLFEAFF.

The rearrangement joins TRBV11-3 to TRBJ1-2; the TRBD1 assignment by TCRdb is unverifiable without DNA. The CDR3 covers 18 residues. DNA is not on record. Germline lookup yields CDR1 SGHNT and CDR2 YENEEA. The CDR3 here is CASSSPGTGGAGRGGYTF.

V and J are TRBV28 and TRBJ2-1. Germline V gene sequence: CDR1 MDHEN, CDR2 SYDVKM. This CDR3 has 15 amino acids. No coding sequence is recorded. CDR3 sequence: CASSPITGVNNEQFF.

V is TRBV7-6 and J is TRBJ2-3. The germline V gene has CDR1 SGHVS and CDR2 FNYEAQ. The CDR3 runs to 14 residues. No DNA sequence was recorded. CDR3 region: CASSLGIPTDTQYF.

The chain combines TRBV6-4 with TRBJ2-3; TCRdb selects TRBD2, and the lack of DNA leaves this call unchecked. The CDR3 sequence is 15 residues long. This entry has no DNA. Germline V gene sequence: CDR1 MRHNA, CDR2 SNTAGT. The chain's CDR3 is CASRPGASGRDTQYF.

The chain links TRBV30 to TRBJ2-3; with no DNA, the TCRdb D assignment of TRBD1 cannot be verified. The CDR3 is 15 residues long. No DNA has been recorded. Looked up from germline, CDR1 is GTSNPN and CDR2 is SVGIG (reference sequence). The CDR3 loop reads CAWSVGAGGADTQYF.

V gene TRBV10-3 combines with J gene TRBJ2-3; the TCRdb call, TRBD2, lacks DNA for checking. From germline, CDR1 is ENHRY and CDR2 SYGVKD. The CDR3 is made up of 16 amino acids. The DNA sequence is not available. The CDR3 reads CAIAPTGGAGADTQYF.

V gene TRBV30 combines with J gene TRBJ2-7; lacking DNA, the TRBD2 call made by TCRdb goes unchecked. CDR3 length: 15 amino acids. Only the protein sequence is given. Germline V gene sequence: CDR1 GTSNPN, CDR2 SVGIG (reference sequence). CDR3 amino acids: CAWSEGGRTPYEQYF.

CDR3 in amino acids: CASSVGGAETQYF. The chain employs TRBV5-4 and TRBJ2-5; TCRdb's D gene call, TRBD2, goes unchecked for lack of DNA. This CDR3 is 13 amino acids long. The record lacks a DNA sequence. CDR1 and CDR2 from the germline V gene are SGHNT and YYREEE (reference sequence).

This chain connects TRBV4-1 to TRBJ1-1; no DNA is available, so the TRBD1 call from TCRdb remains unchecked. Germline V gene lookup returns CDR1 MGHRA and CDR2 YSYEKL. This CDR3 contains 20 residues. DNA is not recorded here. This CDR3 is CASSQEGRGRFSDKSTEAFF.